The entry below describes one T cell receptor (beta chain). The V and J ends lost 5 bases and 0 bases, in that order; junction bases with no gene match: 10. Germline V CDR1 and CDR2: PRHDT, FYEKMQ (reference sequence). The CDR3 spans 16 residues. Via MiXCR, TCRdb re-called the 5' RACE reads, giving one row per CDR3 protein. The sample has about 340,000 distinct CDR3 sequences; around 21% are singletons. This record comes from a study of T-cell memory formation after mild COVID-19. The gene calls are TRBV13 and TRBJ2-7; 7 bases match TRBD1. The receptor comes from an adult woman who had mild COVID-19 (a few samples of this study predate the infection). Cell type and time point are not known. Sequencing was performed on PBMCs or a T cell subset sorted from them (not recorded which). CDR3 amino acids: CASSHRTGPSSYEQYF. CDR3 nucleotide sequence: TGTGCCAGCAGCCACCGGACAGGCCCTAGCTCCTACGAGCAGTACTTC.